The rows below give T cell receptor beta chains drawn from one sample of a study of cytomegalovirus exposure and HLA in healthy donors. Only in-frame clones appear in the TCRdb table, and some are missing; sequencing was by immunoSEQ multiplex PCR. The repertoire holds nearly 110,000 clones, 75% seen once, with about 2.3% in the top ten. The source material was PBMCs. These receptors all stem from a man aged 35 to 55 in good health and CMV-seronegative. The CDR3 runs from the conserved cysteine through the conserved F or W. A D gene is named only where the DNA matches it firmly. Some rows mark clone size as missing; the rest say once, few, many or name a class of expanded clone.

V: TRBV12-5; D: NA; J: TRBJ1-5; size: NA; CDR3: CASGLAPIGPQHF; DNA: TGTGCTAGTGGTTTGGCCCCTATTGGGCCCCAGCATTTT
V: TRBV5-6; D: NA; J: TRBJ2-7; size: NA; CDR3: CASSRITGIYEQYF; DNA: TGTGCCAGCAGCCGAATCACAGGGATCTACGAGCAGTACTTC
V: TRBV6-5; D: NA; J: TRBJ2-2; size: NA; CDR3: CASRPYRDGTGELFF; DNA: TGTGCCAGCAGGCCCTACAGGGATGGCACCGGGGAGCTGTTTTTT
V: TRBV10-3; D: NA; J: TRBJ1-3; size: NA; CDR3: CAISDRGKSSGNTIYF; DNA: TGTGCCATCAGTGACAGGGGAAAGAGCTCTGGAAACACCATATATTTT
V: TRBV6-1; D: NA; J: TRBJ1-2; size: NA; CDR3: CASSTSGDDGYTF; DNA: TGTGCCAGCAGTACTTCAGGGGATGATGGCTACACCTTC
V: TRBV6-1; D: TRBD2; J: TRBJ2-5; size: NA; CDR3: CAAKLQRGAVETQYF; DNA: TGTGCGGCTAAACTCCAGCGGGGGGCGGTGGAGACCCAGTACTTC
V: TRBV2; D: TRBD1; J: TRBJ2-5; size: NA; CDR3: CASSPGTGDFETQYF; DNA: TGTGCCAGCAGTCCCGGGACAGGGGATTTCGAGACCCAGTACTTC
V: TRBV6-5; D: NA; J: TRBJ2-7; size: NA; CDR3: CASRFAGSSYEQYF; DNA: TGTGCCAGCCGTTTCGCGGGGAGCTCCTACGAGCAGTACTTC
V: TRBV2; D: NA; J: TRBJ1-1; size: few; CDR3: CASSGGGGVGHTEAFF; DNA: TGTGCCAGCAGTGGGGGGGGTGGGGTCGGTCACACTGAAGCTTTCTTT
V: TRBV6-6; D: TRBD1; J: TRBJ1-6; size: NA; CDR3: CATSRGQSPLHF; DNA: TGTGCCACCTCAAGGGGGCAATCACCCCTCCACTTT
V: TRBV14; D: TRBD2; J: TRBJ2-1; size: NA; CDR3: CASRTAGGGYNEQFF; DNA: TGTGCCAGCAGAACGGCGGGGGGGGGCTACAATGAGCAGTTCTTC
V: TRBV28; D: TRBD1; J: TRBJ1-2; size: NA; CDR3: CASSHSGTGGSRHGYTF; DNA: TGTGCCAGCAGCCATTCCGGGACAGGGGGGAGCAGGCATGGCTACACCTTC
V: TRBV5-1; D: NA; J: TRBJ2-3; size: NA; CDR3: CASSLDQGYTDTQYF; DNA: TGCGCCAGCAGCTTGGACCAGGGCTACACAGATACGCAGTATTTT
V: TRBV28; D: NA; J: TRBJ2-7; size: NA; CDR3: CASKPAGTGAYEQYF; DNA: TGTGCCAGCAAACCGGCGGGAACAGGCGCTTACGAGCAGTACTTC
V: TRBV9; D: TRBD2; J: TRBJ2-2; size: NA; CDR3: CASSVGDGGYTGELFF; DNA: TGTGCCAGCAGCGTAGGGGACGGGGGGTACACCGGGGAGCTGTTTTTT
V: TRBV2; D: TRBD2; J: TRBJ2-3; size: NA; CDR3: CASSERLASTDTQYF; DNA: TGTGCCAGCAGTGAAAGACTAGCGTCCACAGATACGCAGTATTTT
V: TRBV18; D: TRBD1; J: TRBJ1-1; size: once; CDR3: CASSVQGANTEAFF; DNA: TGTGCCAGCTCAGTACAGGGGGCAAACACTGAAGCTTTCTTT